This T cell receptor (beta chain) was profiled in a study of CD8 T cells in Susac syndrome. RNA, at roughly 0.45 to 1 ug, was reverse transcribed with random hexamers. With immunoSEQ multiplex PCR, TCR beta CDR3 was amplified across 54 Vbeta and 13 Jbeta. Using its own MiXCR run on the immunoSEQ multiplex PCR reads, TCRdb lists one record per CDR3 protein. The data contain over 95,000 distinct CDR3 sequences, about nine tenths of them seen just once; the ten biggest clones take up roughly 0.12%. Healthy donors matched for age and sex were used as controls. V was pared by 8 bases and J by 3 bases, with 17 bases between. The CDR3 covers 14 residues. Germline V CDR1 and CDR2: DFQATT, SNEGSKA (reference sequence).

The source is a human donor in good health. Sequencing input: CD8+ T cells from PBMCs. The chain links TRBV20-1 to TRBJ1-5; a weak D match, TRBD1 (5 bases). CDR3 DNA: TGCAGTACCTCGGCGGGGCAGTCCAATCAGCCCCAGCATTTT. Amino acids: CSTSAGQSNQPQHF.